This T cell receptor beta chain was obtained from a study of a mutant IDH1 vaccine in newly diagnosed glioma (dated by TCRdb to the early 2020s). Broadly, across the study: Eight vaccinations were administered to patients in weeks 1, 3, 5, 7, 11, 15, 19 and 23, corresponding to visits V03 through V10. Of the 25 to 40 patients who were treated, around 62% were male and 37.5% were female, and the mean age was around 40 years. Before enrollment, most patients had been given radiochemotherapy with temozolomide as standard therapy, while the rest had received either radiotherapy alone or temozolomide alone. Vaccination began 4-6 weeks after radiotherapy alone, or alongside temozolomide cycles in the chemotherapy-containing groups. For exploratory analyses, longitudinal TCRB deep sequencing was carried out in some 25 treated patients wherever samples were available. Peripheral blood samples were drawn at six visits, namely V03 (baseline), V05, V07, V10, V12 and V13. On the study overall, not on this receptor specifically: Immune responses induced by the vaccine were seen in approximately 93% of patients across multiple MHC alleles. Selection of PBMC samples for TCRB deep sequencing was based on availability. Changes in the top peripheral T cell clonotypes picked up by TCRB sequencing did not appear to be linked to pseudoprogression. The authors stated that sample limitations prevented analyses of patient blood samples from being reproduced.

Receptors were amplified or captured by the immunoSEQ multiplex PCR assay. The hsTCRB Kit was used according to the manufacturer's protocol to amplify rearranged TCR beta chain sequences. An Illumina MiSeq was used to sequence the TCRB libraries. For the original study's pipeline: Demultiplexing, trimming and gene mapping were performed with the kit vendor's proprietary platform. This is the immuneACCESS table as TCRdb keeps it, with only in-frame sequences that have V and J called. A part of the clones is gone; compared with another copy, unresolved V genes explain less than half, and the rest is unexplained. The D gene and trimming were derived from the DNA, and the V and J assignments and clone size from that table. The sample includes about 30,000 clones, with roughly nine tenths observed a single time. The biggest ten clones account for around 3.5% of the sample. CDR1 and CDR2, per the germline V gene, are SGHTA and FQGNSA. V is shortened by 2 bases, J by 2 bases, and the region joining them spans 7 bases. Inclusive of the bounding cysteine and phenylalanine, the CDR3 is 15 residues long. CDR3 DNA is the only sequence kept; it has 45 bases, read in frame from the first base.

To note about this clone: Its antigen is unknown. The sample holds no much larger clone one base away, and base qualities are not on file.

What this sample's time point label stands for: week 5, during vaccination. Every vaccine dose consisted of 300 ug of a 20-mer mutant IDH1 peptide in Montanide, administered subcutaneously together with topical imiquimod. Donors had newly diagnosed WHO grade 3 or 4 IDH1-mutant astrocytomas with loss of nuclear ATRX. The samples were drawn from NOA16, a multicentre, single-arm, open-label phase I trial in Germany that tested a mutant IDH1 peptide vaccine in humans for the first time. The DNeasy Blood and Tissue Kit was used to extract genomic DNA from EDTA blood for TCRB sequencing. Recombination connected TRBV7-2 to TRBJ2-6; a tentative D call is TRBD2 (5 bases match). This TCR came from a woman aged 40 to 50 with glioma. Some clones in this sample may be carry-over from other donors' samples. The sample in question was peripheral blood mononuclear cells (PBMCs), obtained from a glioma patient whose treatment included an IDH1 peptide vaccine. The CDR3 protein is CASSLTAAGANVLTF. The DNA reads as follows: TGTGCCAGCAGCTTAACAGCGGCTGGGGCCAACGTCCTGACTTTC.